The clone carrying this T cell receptor (beta chain) showed up just a few times. Antigen: not known. This specimen belongs to a study of shared clonotypes between healthy human individuals. Repertoires were generated with immunoSEQ multiplex PCR, while TCRdb's copy carries only in-frame clones and drops some. This table has around 200,000 clones, roughly 70% appearing once. The study's findings and limits: The study drew on few donors, limiting represented genetic and exposure-history diversity.

The TCR comes from a man aged 25 to 40 in good health. The specimen sequenced was memory CD4+ T cells sorted from blood. Subset meaning: CD45RA-negative fraction.

In DNA form, the CDR3 reads TGTGCCAGCAGCTCCGTACGGAACACAGATACGCAGTATTTT. It encodes CASSSVRNTDTQYF. The rearrangement uses TRBV7-9 and TRBJ2-3, with D hard to call. The CDR3 has 14 residues. The germline V gene encodes CDR1 SEHNR and CDR2 FQNEAQ (reference sequence). V shed 4 bases and J shed 2 bases, with 10 bases lying between them.